This is a list of T cell receptor beta chains from one sample in a study of molecular identifiers for immune sequencing clone quantification. TCRdb itself ran the PCR reads through MiXCR, one entry per CDR3 protein. The sample yields hundreds of thousands of distinct CDR3 sequences, around 20% seen once. Sequenced input: naive CD8+ T cells from blood, with Jurkat cell RNA spiked in. The receptors shown here come from a human donor in good health. Some libraries in this study had Jurkat cell RNA spiked in. Both conserved end residues are part of each CDR3.

v_call: TRBV4-1
j_call: TRBJ1-1
cdr3_aa: CASSQTVNTEAFF

v_call: TRBV10-3
j_call: TRBJ2-2
cdr3_aa: CAISDPGGAELFF

v_call: TRBV9
j_call: TRBJ2-3
cdr3_aa: CASSGGVTDTQYF

v_call: TRBV5-6
j_call: TRBJ2-7
cdr3_aa: CASSLYGQGSLPEQYF

v_call: TRBV10-3
j_call: TRBJ2-6
cdr3_aa: CAIRSTNPGLAGETGANVLTF

v_call: TRBV7-2
j_call: TRBJ2-1
cdr3_aa: CASSFPGLADNNEQFF

v_call: TRBV7-9
j_call: TRBJ2-2
cdr3_aa: CASSLAYNPGELFF

v_call: TRBV15
j_call: TRBJ2-1
cdr3_aa: CATSREGGEYNEQFF

v_call: TRBV12-3/TRBV12-4
j_call: TRBJ2-7
cdr3_aa: CASSLRGDPAYEQYF

v_call: TRBV25-1
j_call: TRBJ2-3
cdr3_aa: CASSEFPGQGTDTQYF

v_call: TRBV27
j_call: TRBJ2-1
cdr3_aa: CASYGSVTGRYNEQFF

v_call: TRBV12-3/TRBV12-4
j_call: TRBJ2-3
cdr3_aa: CASSFTGVGDTQYF

v_call: TRBV6-1
j_call: TRBJ1-5
cdr3_aa: CASSEVPGDSNQPQHF

v_call: TRBV15
j_call: TRBJ2-1
cdr3_aa: CATSREDRGFYNEQFF

v_call: TRBV7-8
j_call: TRBJ1-1
cdr3_aa: CASSLRDRGSTEAFF

v_call: TRBV7-2
j_call: TRBJ2-3
cdr3_aa: CASSSGLGTTDTQYF

v_call: TRBV7-9
j_call: TRBJ2-1
cdr3_aa: CASSSLLGLAGVNEQFF

v_call: TRBV30
j_call: TRBJ1-1
cdr3_aa: CAWSVAEATEAFF

v_call: TRBV6-5
j_call: TRBJ2-5
cdr3_aa: CASSPGDPRQETQYF

v_call: TRBV19
j_call: TRBJ2-3
cdr3_aa: CAGSIGSTDTQYF

v_call: TRBV5-1
j_call: TRBJ1-1
cdr3_aa: CASSFTGQRLMNTEAFF

v_call: TRBV20-1
j_call: TRBJ1-1
cdr3_aa: CSAREGTEGTNTEAFF

v_call: TRBV27
j_call: TRBJ1-5
cdr3_aa: CASSIRQYNQPQHF

v_call: TRBV2
j_call: TRBJ1-5
cdr3_aa: CATRGSIHQPQHF

v_call: TRBV7-9
j_call: TRBJ2-7
cdr3_aa: CASSQAGKSYEQYF

v_call: TRBV5-4
j_call: TRBJ1-2
cdr3_aa: CASSSSEGYTF

v_call: TRBV11-2
j_call: TRBJ2-2
cdr3_aa: CASSFGGFGDGELFF

v_call: TRBV6-5
j_call: TRBJ2-7
cdr3_aa: CASSYSASGGLYEQYF

v_call: TRBV4-3
j_call: TRBJ2-1
cdr3_aa: CASSSTGKDEQFF

v_call: TRBV10-2
j_call: TRBJ2-1
cdr3_aa: CASSRAGDYNEQFF

v_call: TRBV5-8
j_call: TRBJ2-3
cdr3_aa: CASSFSLAVTTDTQYF